The 13 T cell receptor beta chains reported below all come from one sample, sequenced in a study of cytomegalovirus exposure and HLA in healthy donors. The PCR contained 60 Vbeta and 13 Jbeta primers. Libraries were prepared by immunoSEQ multiplex PCR; TCRdb keeps only in-frame clonotypes and omits some of them. Counted here are 140,000 or so clones, roughly three quarters occurring once; the ten biggest clones make up 1.5% to 2%. The sequenced material came from PBMCs. Receptor source: a woman aged 25 to 39 in good health and CMV-seronegative.

This clone was detected only a few times. The V call is TRBV10-3, the J call TRBJ2-1, with TRBD2 matching over 9 bases. The V and J ends lost 8 bases and 6 bases, in that order; junction bases with no gene match: 5. The CDR3 is 13 amino acids. Germline CDR1 ENHRY, CDR2 SYGVKD. CDR3 sequence: CAISGTSPNEQFF. CDR3 bases: TGTGCCATCTCCGGGACTAGCCCCAATGAGCAGTTCTTC.

V and J are TRBV10-2 and TRBJ2-3; D might be TRBD2 (5 bases). The germline V and J ends were trimmed by 4 bases and 1 base, with 9 bases remaining between them. The germline CDR1 and CDR2 sequences are WSHSY and SAAADI. The CDR3 contains 14 residues. CDR3 loop: CASSGLAGTDTQYF. The CDR3 nucleotides read TGCGCCAGCAGTGGGCTAGCCGGCACAGATACGCAGTATTTT.

The CDR3 sequence is CASSGGLLTSTDTQYF. The DNA for the CDR3 is TGCGCCAGCAGCGGGGGACTATTAACTTCCACAGATACGCAGTATTTT. The chain joins TRBV5-1 to TRBJ2-3; 7 bases map to TRBD2. The V segment lost 4 bases and the J segment 2 bases; nucleotides outside the gene matches: 10. The CDR3 totals 16 residues. Per the germline V gene, CDR1 is SGHRS and CDR2 is YFSETQ. Variable domain in full (rest from reference TRBV5-1 and TRBJ2-3): KAGVTQTPRYLIKTRGQQVTLSCSPISGHRSVSWYQQTPGQGLQFLFEYFSETQRNKGNFPGRFSGRQFSNSRSEMNVSTLELGDSALYLCASSGGLLTSTDTQYFGPGTRLTVL.

The gene calls are TRBV11-2 and TRBJ1-2; 10 bases line up with TRBD1. Unmatched junction bases numbered 8, after V lost 2 bases and J lost 8 bases. The CDR3 consists of 15 residues. CDR1 is SGHAT, CDR2 FQNNGV, per germline. The CDR3 spells CASSLRWTGGSGYTF. DNA of the CDR3: TGTGCCAGCAGCTTACGGTGGACAGGGGGAAGCGGCTACACCTTC.

The chain combines TRBV6-9 with TRBJ2-3, with D unresolved. Trimming cost V 6 bases and J 1 base, with 11 bases left between them. The CDR3 extends over 14 amino acids. The V gene's germline CDR1 is MNHGY and CDR2 SVAAGI. The chain's CDR3 is CASSRRAGTDTQYF. The CDR3 coding sequence is TGTGCCAGCAGCCGTCGCGCGGGCACAGATACGCAGTATTTT.

The V call is TRBV6-1, the J call TRBJ1-2, with 7 bases lining up with TRBD1. The V segment lost 6 bases and the J segment 8 bases; nucleotides outside the gene matches: 12. CDR1 and CDR2 from the germline V gene are MNHNS and SASEGT. The CDR3 runs 14 residues. CDR3: CASRAGTDIGGYTF. As DNA, the CDR3 is TGTGCCAGCAGGGCCGGGACAGACATTGGAGGCTACACCTTC.

This chain connects TRBV18 to TRBJ2-5; 8 nucleotides match TRBD2. The V gene's germline CDR1 is KGHSH and CDR2 LQKENI. The CDR3 has 14 amino acids. V dropped 5 bases and J dropped 3; count of bases not matched to a gene: 5. DNA for the CDR3: TGTGCCAGCTCATCTCCGCGGGGGGAAGAGACCCAGTACTTC. Translating gives CASSSPRGEETQYF.

The V gene is TRBV11-2, the J gene TRBJ1-4, with D unresolved. This CDR3 is built from 14 residues. The V end lost 2 bases, the J end lost 10 bases, and 14 bases lay between the germline ends. CDR1 and CDR2 from the germline V gene are SGHAT and FQNNGV. The DNA of the CDR3 is TGTGCCAGCAGCTTAAAACAGTCGAGACGAAAACTGTTTTTT. Amino acid sequence: CASSLKQSRRKLFF.

The chain links TRBV4-2 to TRBJ2-5; the D is unclear. From germline, CDR1 is LGHNA and CDR2 YNFKEQ. CDR3 length equals 14 residues. Trimming took 1 base from V and 1 from J, leaving 7 bases between them. The CDR3 DNA sequence: TGTGCCAGCAGCCAAGTGGCCATCCAAGAGACCCAGTACTTC. This translates into CASSQVAIQETQYF.

The chain has TRBV6-5 and TRBJ2-3; TRBD2 is a possible D gene (6 bases). Germline CDR1 MNHEY, CDR2 SVGAGI. The CDR3 totals 15 residues. V was clipped by 8 bases and J by 0 bases, with 15 bases between them. The chain's CDR3 is CASGRRSGSTDTQYF. As DNA, the CDR3 is TGTGCCAGCGGCCGGAGGAGCGGGAGCACAGATACGCAGTATTTT.

This chain joins TRBV9 and TRBJ1-1; no clear D. There are 13 residues in the CDR3. Trimming cost V 0 bases and J 3 bases, with 6 bases left between them. Germline values: CDR1 SGDLS, CDR2 YYNGEE. The CDR3 DNA reads as TGTGCCAGCAGCGTAGATAGTGACACTGAAGCTTTCTTT. This gives the protein CASSVDSDTEAFF.

The CDR3 loop reads CASRDLANYGYTF. The CDR3 bases are TGTGCCAGCCGGGACTTAGCTAACTATGGCTACACCTTC. The genes are TRBV2 and TRBJ1-2; possible D gene TRBD1, 5 bases. Per germline, CDR1 SNHLY and CDR2 FYNNEI. Trimming took 8 bases from V and 0 from J, leaving 10 bases between them. This CDR3 contains 13 residues.

This sequence joins TRBV19 and TRBJ2-1, with TRBD1 identical over 8 bases. Trimming removed 6 bases from V and 4 bases from J; junction bases left unmatched: 8. The CDR3 spans 15 residues. Germline values: CDR1 LNHDA, CDR2 SQIVND (reference sequence). Here the CDR3 reads CASRIDRGLYNEQFF. In DNA, the CDR3 is TGTGCCAGTAGGATTGACAGGGGCCTATACAATGAGCAGTTCTTC.